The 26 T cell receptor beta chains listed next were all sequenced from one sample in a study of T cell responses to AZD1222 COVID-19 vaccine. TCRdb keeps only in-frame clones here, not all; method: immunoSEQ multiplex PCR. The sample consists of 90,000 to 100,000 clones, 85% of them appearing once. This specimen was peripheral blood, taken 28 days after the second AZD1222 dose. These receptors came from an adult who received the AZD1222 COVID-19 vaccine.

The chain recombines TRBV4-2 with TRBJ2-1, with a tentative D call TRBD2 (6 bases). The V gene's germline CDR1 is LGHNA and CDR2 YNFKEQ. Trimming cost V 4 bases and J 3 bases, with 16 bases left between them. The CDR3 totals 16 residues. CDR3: CASSPRGGDLYNEQFF. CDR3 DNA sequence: TGTGCCAGCAGCCCCCGGGGAGGAGACCTCTACAATGAGCAGTTCTTC.

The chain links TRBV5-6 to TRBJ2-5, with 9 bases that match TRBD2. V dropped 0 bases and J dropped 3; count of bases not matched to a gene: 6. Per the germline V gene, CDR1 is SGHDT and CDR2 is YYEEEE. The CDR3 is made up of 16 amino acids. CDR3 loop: CASSLEAGGWEETQYF. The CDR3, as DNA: TGTGCCAGCAGCTTGGAAGCGGGAGGATGGGAAGAGACCCAGTACTTC. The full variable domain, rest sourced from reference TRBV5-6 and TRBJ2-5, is DAGVTQSPTHLIKTRGQQVTLRCSPKSGHDTVSWYQQALGQGPQFIFQYYEEEERQRGNFPDRFSGHQFPNYSSELNVNALLLGDSALYLCASSLEAGGWEETQYFGPGTRLLVL.

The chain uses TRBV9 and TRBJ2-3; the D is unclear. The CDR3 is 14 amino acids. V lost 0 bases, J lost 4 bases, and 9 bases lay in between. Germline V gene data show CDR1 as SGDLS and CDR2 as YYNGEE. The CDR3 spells CASSVEVVADTQYF. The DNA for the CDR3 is TGTGCCAGCAGCGTAGAAGTGGTAGCAGATACGCAGTATTTT.

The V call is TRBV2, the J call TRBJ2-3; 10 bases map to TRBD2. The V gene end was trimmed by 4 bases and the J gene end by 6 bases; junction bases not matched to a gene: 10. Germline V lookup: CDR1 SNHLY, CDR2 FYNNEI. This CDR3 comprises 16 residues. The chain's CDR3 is CASSVRTSGRSDTQYF. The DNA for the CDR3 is TGTGCCAGCAGTGTTCGGACTAGCGGTCGGTCGGATACGCAGTATTTT.

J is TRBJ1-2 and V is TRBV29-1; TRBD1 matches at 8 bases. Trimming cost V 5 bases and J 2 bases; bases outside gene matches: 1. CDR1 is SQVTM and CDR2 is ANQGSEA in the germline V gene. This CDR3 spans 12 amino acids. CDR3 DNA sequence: TGCAGCGTTAGGACAGGGAACTATGGCTACACCTTC. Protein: CSVRTGNYGYTF. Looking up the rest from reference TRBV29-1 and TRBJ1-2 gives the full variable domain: SAVISQKPSRDICQRGTSLTIQCQVDSQVTMMFWYRQQPGQSLTLIATANQGSEATYESGFVIDKFPISRPNLTFSTLTVSNMSPEDSSIYLCSVRTGNYGYTFGSGTRLTVV.

DNA for the CDR3: TGTGCCAGTAGCCCTCTGGGCGGGGGAAAAGTAGATACGCAGTATTTT. It codes for CASSPLGGGKVDTQYF. The rearrangement joins TRBV19 to TRBJ2-3; 7 nucleotides align to TRBD2. This CDR3 is built from 16 residues. CDR1 and CDR2 (germline): LNHDA, SQIVND (reference sequence). Trimming at V came to 6 bases and at J to 5 bases, leaving 14 bases not matched to a gene.

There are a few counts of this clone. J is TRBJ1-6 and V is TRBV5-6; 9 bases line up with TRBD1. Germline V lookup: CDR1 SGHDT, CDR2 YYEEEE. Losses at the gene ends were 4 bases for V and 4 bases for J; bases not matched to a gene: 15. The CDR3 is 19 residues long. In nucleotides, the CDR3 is TGTGCCAGCAGCAGATACTTCGGGACAGGGCAGGATTATAATTCACCCCTCCACTTT. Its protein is CASSRYFGTGQDYNSPLHF. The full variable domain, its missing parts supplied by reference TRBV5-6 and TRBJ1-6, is DAGVTQSPTHLIKTRGQQVTLRCSPKSGHDTVSWYQQALGQGPQFIFQYYEEEERQRGNFPDRFSGHQFPNYSSELNVNALLLGDSALYLCASSRYFGTGQDYNSPLHFGNGTRLTVT.

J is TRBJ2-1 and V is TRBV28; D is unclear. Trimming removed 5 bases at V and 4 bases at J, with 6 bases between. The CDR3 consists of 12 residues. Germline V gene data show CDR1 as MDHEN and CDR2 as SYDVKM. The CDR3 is CASSALYNEQFF. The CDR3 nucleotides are TGTGCCAGCAGTGCCCTGTACAATGAGCAGTTCTTC.

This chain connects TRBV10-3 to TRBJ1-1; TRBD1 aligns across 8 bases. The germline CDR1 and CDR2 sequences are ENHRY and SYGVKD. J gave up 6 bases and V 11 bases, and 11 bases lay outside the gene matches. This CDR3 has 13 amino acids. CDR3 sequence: CASSSGGIPEAFF. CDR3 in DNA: TGTGCCTCATCTTCAGGGGGCATCCCTGAAGCTTTCTTT.

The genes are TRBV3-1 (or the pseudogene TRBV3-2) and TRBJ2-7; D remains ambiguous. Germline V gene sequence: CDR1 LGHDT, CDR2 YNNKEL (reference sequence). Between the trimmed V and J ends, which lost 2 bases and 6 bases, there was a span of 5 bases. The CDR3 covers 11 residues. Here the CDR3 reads CASSQFREQYF. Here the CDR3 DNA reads TGTGCCAGCAGCCAATTTCGCGAGCAGTACTTC.

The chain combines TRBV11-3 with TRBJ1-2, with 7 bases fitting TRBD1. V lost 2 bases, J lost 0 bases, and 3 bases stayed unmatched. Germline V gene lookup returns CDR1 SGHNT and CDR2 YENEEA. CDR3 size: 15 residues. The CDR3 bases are TGTGCCAGCAGCTTATACGGGACAGCTAACTATGGCTACACCTTC. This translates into CASSLYGTANYGYTF.

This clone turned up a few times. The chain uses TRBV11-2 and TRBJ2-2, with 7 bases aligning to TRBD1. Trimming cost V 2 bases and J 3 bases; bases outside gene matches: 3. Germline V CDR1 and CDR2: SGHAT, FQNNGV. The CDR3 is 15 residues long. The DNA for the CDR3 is TGTGCCAGCAGCTTATACAGGGGAGACACCGGGGAGCTGTTTTTT. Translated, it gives CASSLYRGDTGELFF.

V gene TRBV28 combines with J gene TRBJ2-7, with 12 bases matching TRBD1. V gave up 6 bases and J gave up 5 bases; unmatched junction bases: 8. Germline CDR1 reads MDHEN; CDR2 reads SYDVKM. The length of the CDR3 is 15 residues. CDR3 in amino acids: CASSSAGTGGHEQYF. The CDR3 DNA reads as TGTGCCAGCAGCTCTGCCGGGACAGGGGGCCACGAGCAGTACTTC. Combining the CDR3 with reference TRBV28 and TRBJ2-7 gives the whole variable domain DVKVTQSSRYLVKRTGEKVFLECVQDMDHENMFWYRQDPGLGLRLIYFSYDVKMKEKGDIPEGYSVSREKKERFSLILESASTNQTSMYLCASSSAGTGGHEQYFGPGTRLTVT.

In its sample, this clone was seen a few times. CDR3 coding DNA: TGTGCCAGCAGTCCAGGGGGCCCTGAAGCTTTCTTT. It yields the protein CASSPGGPEAFF. The V and J genes are TRBV27 and TRBJ1-1, with 8 nucleotides matching TRBD1. The ends lost 5 bases at V and 6 bases at J; junction bases unmatched: 2. The germline V gene encodes CDR1 MNHEY and CDR2 SMNVEV (reference sequence). CDR3 size: 12 residues.

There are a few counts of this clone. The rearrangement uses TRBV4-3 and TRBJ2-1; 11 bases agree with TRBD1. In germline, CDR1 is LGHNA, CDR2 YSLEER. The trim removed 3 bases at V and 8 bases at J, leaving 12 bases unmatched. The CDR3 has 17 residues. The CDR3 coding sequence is TGCGCCAGCAGCCAGGAGGGATGGGACAGGGGGTTCGATGAGCAGTTCTTC. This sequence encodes CASSQEGWDRGFDEQFF.

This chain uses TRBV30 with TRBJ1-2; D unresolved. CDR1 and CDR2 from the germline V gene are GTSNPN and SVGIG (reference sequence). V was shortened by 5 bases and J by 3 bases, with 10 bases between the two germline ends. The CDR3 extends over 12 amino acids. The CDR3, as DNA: TGTGCCTGGGGTCCCGGGCACTATGGCTACACCTTC. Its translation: CAWGPGHYGYTF. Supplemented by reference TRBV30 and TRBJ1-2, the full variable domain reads SQTIHQWPATLVQPVGSPLSLECTVEGTSNPNLYWYRQAAGRGLQLLFYSVGIGQISSEVPQNLSASRPQDRQFILSSKKLLLSDSGFYLCAWGPGHYGYTFGSGTRLTVV.

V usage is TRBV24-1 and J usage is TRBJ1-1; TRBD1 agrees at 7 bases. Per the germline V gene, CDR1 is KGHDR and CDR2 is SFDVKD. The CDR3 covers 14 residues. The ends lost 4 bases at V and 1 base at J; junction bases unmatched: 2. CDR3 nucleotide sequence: TGTGCCACCAGTGACCGGACAGGGAACACTGAAGCTTTCTTT. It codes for CATSDRTGNTEAFF.

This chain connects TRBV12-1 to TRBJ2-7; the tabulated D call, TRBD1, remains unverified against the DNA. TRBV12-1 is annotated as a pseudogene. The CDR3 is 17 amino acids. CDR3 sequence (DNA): TGTGCCAGCAGCCCCCTGGGGGCCTTCGAAGGGGGCTACGAGCAGTACTTC. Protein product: CASSPLGAFEGGYEQYF.

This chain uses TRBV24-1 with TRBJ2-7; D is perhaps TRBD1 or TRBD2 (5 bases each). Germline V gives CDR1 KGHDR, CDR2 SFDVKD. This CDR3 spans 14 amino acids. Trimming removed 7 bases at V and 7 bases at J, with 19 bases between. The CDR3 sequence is CATSDTQVPGEQYF. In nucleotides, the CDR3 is TGTGCCACCAGCGACACACAGGTACCGGGGGAGCAGTACTTC.

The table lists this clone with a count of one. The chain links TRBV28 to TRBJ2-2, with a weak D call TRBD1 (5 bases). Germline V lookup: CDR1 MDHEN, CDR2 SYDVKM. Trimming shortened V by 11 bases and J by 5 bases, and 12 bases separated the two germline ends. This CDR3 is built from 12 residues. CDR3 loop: CAGQGQTGELFF. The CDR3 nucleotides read TGTGCCGGGCAGGGCCAGACCGGGGAGCTGTTTTTT.

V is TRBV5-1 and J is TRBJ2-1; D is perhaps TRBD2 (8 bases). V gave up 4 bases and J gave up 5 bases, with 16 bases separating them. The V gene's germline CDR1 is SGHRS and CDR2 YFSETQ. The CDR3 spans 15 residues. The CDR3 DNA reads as TGCGCCAGCAGCCCCGGCGGGGGGACAGACAATGAGCAGTTCTTC. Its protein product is CASSPGGGTDNEQFF.

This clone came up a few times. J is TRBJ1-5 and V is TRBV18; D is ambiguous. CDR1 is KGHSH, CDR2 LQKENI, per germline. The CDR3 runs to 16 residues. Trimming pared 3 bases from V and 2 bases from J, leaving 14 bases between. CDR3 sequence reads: CASSPAARGGNQPQHF. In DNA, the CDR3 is TGTGCCAGCTCACCGGCGGCTCGGGGTGGCAATCAGCCCCAGCATTTT.

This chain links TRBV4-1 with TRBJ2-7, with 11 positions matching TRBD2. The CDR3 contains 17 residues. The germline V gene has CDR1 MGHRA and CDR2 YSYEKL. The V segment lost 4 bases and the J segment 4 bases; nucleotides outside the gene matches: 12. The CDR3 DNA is TGCGCCAGCAGCCTCACCGCCCTTAGCGGGGGGGAATACGAGCAGTACTTC. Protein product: CASSLTALSGGEYEQYF.

The CDR3 DNA sequence: TGTGCCAGCAGCTTAGGCGGGATGGCGGAGACCGGGGAGCTGTTTTTT. Translation gives CASSLGGMAETGELFF. J is TRBJ2-2 and V is TRBV13, with D tentatively TRBD2 (5 bases). The CDR3 is 16 residues long. The germline V gene encodes CDR1 PRHDT and CDR2 FYEKMQ (reference sequence). Trimming cost V 0 bases and J 5 bases, with 13 bases left between them.

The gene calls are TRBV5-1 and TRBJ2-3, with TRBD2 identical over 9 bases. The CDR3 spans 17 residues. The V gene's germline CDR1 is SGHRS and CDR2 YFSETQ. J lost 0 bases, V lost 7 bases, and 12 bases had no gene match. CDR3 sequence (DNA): TGCGCCAGCGCAGTGGCTAGCGGGATCCTCAGCACAGATACGCAGTATTTT. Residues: CASAVASGILSTDTQYF.

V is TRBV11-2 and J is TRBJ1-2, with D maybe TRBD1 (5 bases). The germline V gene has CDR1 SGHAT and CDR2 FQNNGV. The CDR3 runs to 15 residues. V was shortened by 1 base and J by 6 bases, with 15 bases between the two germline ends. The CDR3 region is CASSLGSLVGDGYTF. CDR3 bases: TGTGCCAGCAGCTTAGGTTCGTTAGTAGGGGATGGCTACACCTTC.